This TCR beta chain came from a study of HIV-infected patients and healthy controls. Broader study findings: Significant mean usage differences between HIV-infected patients and controls involved eight alpha and eight beta V genes.

This clonotype was seen only a few times. Its antigen is currently unknown. cDNA was made from roughly 500 ng RNA using alpha and beta constant primers. Each of the alpha and beta chains got its own library through chain-specific third strand synthesis with indices. One entry per CDR3 protein results from TCRdb running MiXCR on the 5' RACE reads. The sample has approximately 4,200 distinct CDR3 sequences, more than 5.5% seen once. Roughly three months, about 14 weeks, into antiretroviral therapy, follow-up blood was collected. The repertoire came from unfractionated whole blood and reflected all unsorted peripheral T cells. The V gene lost 0 bases and the J gene lost 8 bases, with 11 bases spanning the gap. This CDR3 comprises 13 residues. The V gene's germline CDR1 is SGHTS and CDR2 YDEGEE.

Sample: blood, taken during antiretroviral therapy. The clonotype comes from an adult with HIV infection. V usage is TRBV5-8 and J usage is TRBJ1-2; tentatively, D is TRBD1 (6 bases). The CDR3 bases are TGTGCCAGCAGCTTGGTGGCAGGGGCGGGCTACACCTTC. Translating it yields CASSLVAGAGYTF. The full variable domain, completed using reference TRBV5-8 and TRBJ1-2, is EAGVTQSPTHLIKTRGQQATLRCSPISGHTSVYWYQQALGLGLQFLLWYDEGEERNRGNFPPRFSGRQFPNYSSELNVNALELEDSALYLCASSLVAGAGYTFGSGTRLTVV.